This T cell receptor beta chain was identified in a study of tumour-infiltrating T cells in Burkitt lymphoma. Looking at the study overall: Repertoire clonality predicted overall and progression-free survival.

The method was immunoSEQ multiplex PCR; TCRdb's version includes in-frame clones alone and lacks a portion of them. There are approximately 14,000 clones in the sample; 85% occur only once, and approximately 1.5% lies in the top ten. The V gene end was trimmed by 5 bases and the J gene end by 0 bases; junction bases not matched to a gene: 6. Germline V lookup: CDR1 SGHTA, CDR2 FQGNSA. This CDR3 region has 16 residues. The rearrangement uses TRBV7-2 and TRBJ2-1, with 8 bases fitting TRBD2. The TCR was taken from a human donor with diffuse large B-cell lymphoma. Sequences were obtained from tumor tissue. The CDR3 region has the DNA TGTGCCAGCAGCCCGACCGGGACTAGCTCCTACAATGAGCAGTTCTTC. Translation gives CASSPTGTSSYNEQFF. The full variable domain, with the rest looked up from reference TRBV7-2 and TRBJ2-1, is GAGVSQSPSNKVTEKGKDVELRCDPISGHTALYWYRQSLGQGLEFLIYFQGNSAPDKSGLPSDRFSAERTGGSVSTLTIQRTQQEDSAVYLCASSPTGTSSYNEQFFGPGTRLTVL.